The 24 T cell receptor beta chains below all came from one sample that was sequenced in a study of blood T cell repertoires in COVID-19. The protocol was immunoSEQ multiplex PCR, while the TCRdb copy is restricted to in-frame clones and leaves out a portion. The data contain about 42,000 clones, about 85% of them seen just once; the ten biggest clones take up 13%. Sequenced material: peripheral blood. These TCRs come from a woman in her 70s in a cohort sampled during active COVID-19.

This chain joins TRBV7-2 and TRBJ2-1, with a weak D call TRBD2 (5 bases). The length of the CDR3 is 15 residues. Trimming stripped 7 bases from V and 6 bases from J, with 19 bases between. Germline values: CDR1 SGHTA, CDR2 FQGNSA. CDR3 DNA sequence: TGTGCCAGCACTACGGGTTGGCGGGCAATCAATGAGCAGTTCTTC. Protein: CASTTGWRAINEQFF. The full variable domain, with the rest looked up from reference TRBV7-2 and TRBJ2-1, is GAGVSQSPSNKVTEKGKDVELRCDPISGHTALYWYRQSLGQGLEFLIYFQGNSAPDKSGLPSDRFSAERTGGSVSTLTIQRTQQEDSAVYLCASTTGWRAINEQFFGPGTRLTVL.

The gene calls are TRBV7-8 and TRBJ2-7; D is possibly TRBD2 (5 bases). The CDR3 extends over 15 amino acids. The ends were cut back, 5 bases at V and 0 bases at J, with 14 bases in the middle. Germline CDR1 reads SGHVS; CDR2 reads FQNEAQ. The DNA of the CDR3 is TGTGCCAGCAGCGTACAAGTGGGGAGCTCCTACGAGCAGTACTTC. This gives the protein CASSVQVGSSYEQYF.

The CDR3 region is CSVGKRDTDTQYF. As DNA, the CDR3 is TGCAGCGTTGGGAAGCGGGACACAGATACGCAGTATTTT. The chain carries TRBV29-1 and TRBJ2-3, with TRBD2 identical over 7 bases. J was trimmed by 2 bases and V by 4 bases; bases with no gene match: 3. This CDR3 is built from 13 residues. CDR1 and CDR2 from the germline V gene are SQVTM and ANQGSEA.

This chain uses TRBV19 with TRBJ2-1; TRBD2 is a possible D gene (5 bases). The CDR3 is 19 residues long. CDR1 LNHDA and CDR2 SQIVND come from the germline V gene (reference sequence). V was clipped by 3 bases and J by 0 bases, with 21 bases between them. The CDR3 sequence is CASSMMWRNRISSYNEQFF. In DNA form, the CDR3 reads TGTGCCAGTAGTATGATGTGGAGGAATAGGATTAGCTCCTACAATGAGCAGTTCTTC.

The V gene is TRBV7-3, the J gene TRBJ2-3, with 9 bases fitting TRBD2. The CDR3 totals 16 residues. Germline trimming cut 2 bases from V and 2 bases from J; bases unmatched to any gene: 5. The V gene's germline CDR1 is SGHTA and CDR2 FQGTGA. CDR3 sequence (DNA): TGTGCCAGCAGCTTAGGGGCTAGCGGGATCACAGATACGCAGTATTTT. Residues: CASSLGASGITDTQYF. Full variable domain (missing parts from reference TRBV7-3 and TRBJ2-3): GAGVSQTPSNKVTEKGKYVELRCDPISGHTALYWYRQSLGQGPEFLIYFQGTGAADDSGLPNDRFFAVRPEGSVSTLKIQRTERGDSAVYLCASSLGASGITDTQYFGPGTRLTVL.

This clone has a single count. This chain uses TRBV28 with TRBJ1-2; 7 nucleotides match TRBD1. Germline trimming cut 9 bases from V and 7 bases from J; bases unmatched to any gene: 8. This CDR3 comprises 12 residues. Germline V gene lookup returns CDR1 MDHEN and CDR2 SYDVKM. The CDR3 protein is CASGTGDRGYTF. The CDR3 nucleotides are TGTGCCAGTGGTACAGGGGATCGTGGCTACACCTTC.

The chain couples TRBV27 to TRBJ2-1; 10 nucleotides line up with TRBD2. J lost 8 bases, V lost 3 bases, and 7 bases had no gene match. Germline-derived CDR1 and CDR2 are MNHEY and SMNVEV (reference sequence). There are 15 residues in the CDR3. The CDR3 sequence is CASSFGAGGGYEQFF. DNA of the CDR3: TGTGCCAGCAGTTTTGGAGCGGGGGGGGGCTATGAGCAGTTCTTC.

The chain employs TRBV7-2 and TRBJ2-7; 10 bases are a match to TRBD2. Germline CDR1 and CDR2: SGHTA and FQGNSA. V shed 3 bases, J shed 1 base, and the junction held 9 bases outside the gene matches. The CDR3 runs 17 residues. As DNA, the CDR3 is TGTGCCAGCAGCTTCCTCTCTAGCGGGAGCTTATCCTACGAGCAGTACTTC. Protein product: CASSFLSSGSLSYEQYF. The full variable domain, its missing parts supplied by reference TRBV7-2 and TRBJ2-7, is GAGVSQSPSNKVTEKGKDVELRCDPISGHTALYWYRQSLGQGLEFLIYFQGNSAPDKSGLPSDRFSAERTGGSVSTLTIQRTQQEDSAVYLCASSFLSSGSLSYEQYFGPGTRLTVT.

DNA for the CDR3: TGTGCCAGCAGCTTCCAACAGGGGAACTATGGCTACACCTTC. Its translation: CASSFQQGNYGYTF. The genes are TRBV7-9 and TRBJ1-2, with 7 bases fitting TRBD1. Per the germline V gene, CDR1 is SEHNR and CDR2 is FQNEAQ (reference sequence). V shed 3 bases, J shed 2 bases, and the junction held 3 bases outside the gene matches. CDR3 length: 14 residues.

The V and J genes are TRBV9 and TRBJ1-2, with D possibly matching TRBD1 (5 bases). V was trimmed by 8 bases and J by 0 bases, leaving 23 bases between them. Germline V lookup: CDR1 SGDLS, CDR2 YYNGEE. This CDR3 has 17 amino acids. CDR3 in DNA: TGTGCCAGTGGCGAGGGACTGGGGGTATTAGCTAACTATGGCTACACCTTC. It yields the protein CASGEGLGVLANYGYTF.

The chain links TRBV6-5 to TRBJ2-2, with 9 bases identical to TRBD2. The V and J ends lost 8 bases and 5 bases, in that order; junction bases with no gene match: 6. CDR1 is MNHEY and CDR2 is SVGAGI in the germline V gene. This CDR3 is built from 14 residues. CDR3 region: CASLGLAITGELFF. In nucleotides, the CDR3 is TGTGCCAGCCTAGGACTAGCGATAACCGGGGAGCTGTTTTTT.

The chain is built from TRBV19 and TRBJ2-5; TRBD1 matches 9 bases. The CDR3 runs 14 residues. Trimming removed 4 bases from V and 5 bases from J; junction bases left unmatched: 5. Per germline, CDR1 LNHDA and CDR2 SQIVND (reference sequence). CDR3 residues: CASSTSGTGETQYF. The CDR3 nucleotides read TGTGCCAGTAGTACGTCCGGGACAGGGGAGACCCAGTACTTC.

The rearrangement uses TRBV11-3 and TRBJ2-3; the D is unclear. V gave up 1 base and J gave up 3 bases, with 11 bases separating them. Germline lookup yields CDR1 SGHNT and CDR2 YENEEA. This CDR3 is built from 15 residues. CDR3 coding DNA: TGTGCCAGCAGCTTAGGAGGCAAGCTTACAGATACGCAGTATTTT. It yields the protein CASSLGGKLTDTQYF. The full variable domain, rest sourced from reference TRBV11-3 and TRBJ2-3, is EAGVVQSPRYKIIEKKQPVAFWCNPISGHNTLYWYLQNLGQGPELLIRYENEEAVDDSQLPKDRFSAERLKGVDSTLKIQPAELGDSAVYLCASSLGGKLTDTQYFGPGTRLTVL.

The CDR3 bases are TGTGCCACAGGGGGTGGGCGTTTCACTGAAGCTTTCTTT. Amino acid sequence: CATGGGRFTEAFF. The chain carries TRBV28 and TRBJ1-1, with TRBD1 identical over 7 bases. CDR1 is MDHEN, CDR2 SYDVKM, per germline. The CDR3 totals 13 residues. With V trimmed by 10 bases and J by 4 bases, 9 bases remained unmatched.

The chain couples TRBV30 to TRBJ2-3, with 10 bases fitting TRBD1. The junction had 12 bases not matched to a gene; V was cut back by 4 bases and J by 5 bases. Looked up from germline, CDR1 is GTSNPN and CDR2 is SVGIG (reference sequence). This CDR3 has 16 amino acids. CDR3 amino acids: CAWTSKDRGNRDTQYF. CDR3 DNA sequence: TGTGCCTGGACCTCCAAGGACAGGGGGAATCGAGATACGCAGTATTTT.

The gene calls are TRBV7-6 and TRBJ2-1, with TRBD2 matching over 10 bases. The ends lost 1 base at V and 8 bases at J; junction bases unmatched: 5. Germline V CDR1 and CDR2: SGHVS, FNYEAQ. The CDR3 extends over 15 amino acids. DNA for the CDR3: TGTGCCAGCAGCTTAGATTCGCTAGCGGGAGATGAGCAGTTCTTC. As protein: CASSLDSLAGDEQFF.

The chain links TRBV1 to TRBJ1-5; the table's D gene call, TRBD1, was not cross checked with the DNA. TRBV1 is a pseudogene locus. This CDR3 comprises 20 residues. CDR3 amino acids: CTSSQDDRDRQSISNQPQHF. CDR3 coding DNA: TGCACCAGCAGCCAAGATGACCGGGACAGGCAGTCCATTAGCAATCAGCCCCAGCATTTT.

The chain employs TRBV28 and TRBJ2-1; 12 positions match TRBD2. V lost 5 bases and J lost 9; bases outside the gene matches: 11. Germline CDR1 and CDR2: MDHEN and SYDVKM. The length of the CDR3 is 16 residues. This CDR3 is CASSARLAGVSSEQFF. The CDR3 region has the DNA TGTGCCAGCAGTGCCCGACTAGCGGGAGTTTCTAGTGAGCAGTTCTTC.

V and J are TRBV2 and TRBJ2-7; 8 bases are a match to TRBD1. This CDR3 contains 14 residues. V was clipped by 4 bases and J by 0 bases; unmatched bases: 2. CDR1 is SNHLY and CDR2 is FYNNEI in the germline V gene. In DNA, the CDR3 is TGTGCCAGCAGTGGACAGGGGAGCTCCTACGAGCAGTACTTC. Translation: CASSGQGSSYEQYF. The full variable domain, with the rest looked up from reference TRBV2 and TRBJ2-7, is EPEVTQTPSHQVTQMGQEVILRCVPISNHLYFYWYRQILGQKVEFLVSFYNNEISEKSEIFDDQFSVERPDGSNFTLKIRSTKLEDSAMYFCASSGQGSSYEQYFGPGTRLTVT.

In its sample, this clone was seen once. The chain couples TRBV23-1 to TRBJ2-2, with 9 bases matching TRBD1. TRBV23-1 is assigned to the ORF class and has an uncertain function. Trimming removed 6 bases from V and 5 bases from J; junction bases left unmatched: 7. The CDR3 loop spans 15 amino acids. Here the CDR3 reads CASSRDRVRTGELFF. The CDR3 DNA reads TGCGCCAGCAGCCGGGACAGGGTGCGGACCGGGGAGCTGTTTTTT.

This chain links TRBV11-2 with TRBJ1-2; 7 bases line up with TRBD1. J was trimmed by 2 bases and V by 5 bases; bases with no gene match: 11. Germline loops: CDR1 SGHAT, CDR2 FQNNGV. The CDR3 contains 16 residues. The CDR3 loop reads CASSPIIGTANYGYTF. The CDR3 DNA reads TGTGCCAGCAGCCCGATTATCGGGACAGCCAACTATGGCTACACCTTC.

This clone appeared a few times. J is TRBJ2-2 and V is TRBV5-4; weak D call: TRBD2 (5 bases). Trimming stripped 2 bases from V and 6 bases from J, with 8 bases between. The CDR3 is 13 amino acids. Germline CDR1 SGHNT, CDR2 YYREEE (reference sequence). The CDR3, as DNA: TGTGCCAGCAGCTTACTAGAGGCCGGGGAGCTGTTTTTT. Its protein is CASSLLEAGELFF.

This chain links TRBV2 with TRBJ2-2, with D tentatively TRBD1 (6 bases). Trimming pared 5 bases from V and 4 bases from J, leaving 11 bases between. The CDR3 consists of 14 residues. The germline V gene has CDR1 SNHLY and CDR2 FYNNEI. DNA of the CDR3: TGTGCCAGCAGTTCCCGGACAGCCACCGGGGAGCTGTTTTTT. Protein product: CASSSRTATGELFF.

V and J are TRBV2 and TRBJ1-4; D is uncertain. Germline V gene lookup returns CDR1 SNHLY and CDR2 FYNNEI. The CDR3 totals 13 residues. V gave up 6 bases and J gave up 7 bases, with 12 bases separating them. CDR3 nucleotide sequence: TGTGCCAGCAGGGGTGGGGAGGTTGAAAAACTGTTTTTT. Translated, it gives CASRGGEVEKLFF.